Listed here are 7 T cell receptor beta chains from one sample, sequenced in a study of T cell responses to AZD1222 COVID-19 vaccine. The method was immunoSEQ multiplex PCR; TCRdb's version includes in-frame clones alone and lacks a portion of them. The sample consists of some 130,000 clones, around nine tenths of them appearing once. The sample consisted of peripheral blood, taken on day 0 of AZD1222 vaccination. All receptors derive from an adult in good health.

The genes are TRBV3-1 (or the pseudogene TRBV3-2) and TRBJ2-5, with D uncertain. The length of the CDR3 is 16 residues. Trimming removed 1 base from V and 5 bases from J, with 17 bases in between. Germline values: CDR1 LGHDT, CDR2 YNNKEL (reference sequence). CDR3 sequence (DNA): TGTGCCAGCAGCCAAGTGCTCAACAGCCCGGTGGAGACCCAGTACTTC. Translated, it gives CASSQVLNSPVETQYF.

The gene calls are TRBV15 and TRBJ1-5; the D gene is possibly TRBD1 (6 bases). V lost 7 bases, J lost 2 bases, and 12 bases lay in between. The CDR3 consists of 14 residues. Per the germline V gene, CDR1 is LNHNV and CDR2 is YYDKDF (reference sequence). The CDR3 DNA follows: TGTGCCACCAAATACAGGGAAGGCAATCAGCCCCAGCATTTT. The encoded protein is CATKYREGNQPQHF.

In this sample, this clone turned up once. The chain has TRBV15 and TRBJ1-4; maybe TRBD1 (5 bases). The CDR3 length is 15 residues. V was trimmed by 0 bases and J by 7 bases, leaving 12 bases between them. Germline V CDR1 and CDR2: LNHNV, YYDKDF (reference sequence). CDR3 in amino acids: CATSRERQGGEKLFF. The CDR3 nucleotides are TGTGCCACCAGCAGAGAGAGGCAGGGCGGTGAAAAACTGTTTTTT. Filled out from reference TRBV15 and TRBJ1-4, the complete variable domain reads DAMVIQNPRYQVTQFGKPVTLSCSQTLNHNVMYWYQQKSSQAPKLLFHYYDKDFNNEADTPDNFQSRRPNTSFCFLDIRSPGLGDTAMYLCATSRERQGGEKLFFGSGTQLSVL.

The rearrangement joins TRBV18 to TRBJ1-3; 7 nucleotides line up with TRBD1. From germline, CDR1 is KGHSH and CDR2 LQKENI. This CDR3 spans 16 amino acids. Trimming took 4 bases from V and 0 from J; bases not matched to a gene: 6. The CDR3 is CASSRMTGSSGNTIYF. CDR3 sequence (DNA): TGTGCCAGCTCACGGATGACAGGGAGCTCTGGAAACACCATATATTTT.

The chain has TRBV27 and TRBJ2-1, with no clear D. Trimming took 3 bases from V and 7 from J, leaving 10 bases between them. Germline V gene data show CDR1 as MNHEY and CDR2 as SMNVEV (reference sequence). The CDR3 is made up of 13 amino acids. CDR3 residues: CASSFGVVNEQFF. Written as DNA, the CDR3 is TGTGCCAGCAGTTTTGGGGTAGTAAATGAGCAGTTCTTC.

This clone appeared a single time. The chain carries TRBV7-2 and TRBJ1-1; 7 nucleotides line up with TRBD1. V lost 4 bases to trimming and J lost 8 bases; unmatched junction nucleotides: 13. Germline V gene lookup returns CDR1 SGHTA and CDR2 FQGNSA. The CDR3 is made up of 15 amino acids. The CDR3 DNA reads TGTGCCAGCAGCTCGATATCCCCCCGGGACAGAGAAGCTTTCTTT. Encoded protein: CASSSISPRDREAFF.

This chain connects TRBV25-1 to TRBJ1-6; 10 bases fit TRBD1. The trim removed 8 bases at V and 7 bases at J, leaving 5 bases unmatched. Germline lookup yields CDR1 MGHDK and CDR2 SYGVNS. This CDR3 is 14 amino acids long. CDR3 amino acids: CASRGTGVNSPLHF. The CDR3 coding sequence is TGTGCCAGCCGGGGGACAGGGGTGAATTCACCCCTCCACTTT.